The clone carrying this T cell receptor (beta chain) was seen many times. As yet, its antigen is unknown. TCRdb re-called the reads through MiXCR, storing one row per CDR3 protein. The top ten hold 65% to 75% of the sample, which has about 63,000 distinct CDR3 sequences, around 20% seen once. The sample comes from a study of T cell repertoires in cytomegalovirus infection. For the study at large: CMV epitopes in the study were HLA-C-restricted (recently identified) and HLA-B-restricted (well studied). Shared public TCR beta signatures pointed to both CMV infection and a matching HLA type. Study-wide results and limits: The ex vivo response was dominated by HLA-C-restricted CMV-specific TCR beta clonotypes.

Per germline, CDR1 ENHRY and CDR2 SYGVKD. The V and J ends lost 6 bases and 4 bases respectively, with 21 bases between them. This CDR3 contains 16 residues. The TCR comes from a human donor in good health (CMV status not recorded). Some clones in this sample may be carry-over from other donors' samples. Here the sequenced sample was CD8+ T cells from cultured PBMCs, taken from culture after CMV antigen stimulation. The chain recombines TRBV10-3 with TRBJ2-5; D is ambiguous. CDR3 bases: TGTGCCATCAGGCCCGGATTAGAATTTTCGGGAGAGACCCAGTACTTC. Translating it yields CAIRPGLEFSGETQYF.